This entry describes one TCR beta chain. Its antigen is currently unknown. Clones were read by immunoSEQ multiplex PCR, and TCRdb kept only the in-frame ones, dropping some. The data show 85,000 to 120,000 clones, less than 95% seen once. The data were obtained in a study of cytomegalovirus exposure and HLA in healthy donors. Points from the study as a whole: According to a subsequent analysis, TCR clusters from the first cohort were inclined to appear together in the 110 or so validation repertoires.

The CDR3 runs to 14 residues. Trimming pared 1 base from V and 5 bases from J, leaving 11 bases between. Looked up from germline, CDR1 is SEHNR and CDR2 is FQNEAQ (reference sequence). The chain carries TRBV7-9 and TRBJ1-2; D is undetermined. The source of this sequence is a woman younger than 30 in good health and CMV-seronegative. Sample: PBMCs. CDR3 sequence reads: CASSLVLDGYGYTF. The CDR3 bases are TGTGCCAGCAGCTTAGTACTCGACGGGTATGGCTACACCTTC.